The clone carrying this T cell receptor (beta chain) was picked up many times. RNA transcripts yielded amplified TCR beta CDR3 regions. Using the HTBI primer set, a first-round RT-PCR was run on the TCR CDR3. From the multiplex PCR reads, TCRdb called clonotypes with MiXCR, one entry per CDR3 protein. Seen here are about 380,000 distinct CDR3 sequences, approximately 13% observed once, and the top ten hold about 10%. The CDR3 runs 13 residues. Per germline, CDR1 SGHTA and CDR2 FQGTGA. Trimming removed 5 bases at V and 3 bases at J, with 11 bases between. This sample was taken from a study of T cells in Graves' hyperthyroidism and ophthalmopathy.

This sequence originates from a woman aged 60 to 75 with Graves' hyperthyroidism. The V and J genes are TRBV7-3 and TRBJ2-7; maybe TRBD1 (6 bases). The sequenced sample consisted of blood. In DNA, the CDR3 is TGTGCCAGCAGCGAGGGACAATACTACGAGCAGTACTTC. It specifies CASSEGQYYEQYF.